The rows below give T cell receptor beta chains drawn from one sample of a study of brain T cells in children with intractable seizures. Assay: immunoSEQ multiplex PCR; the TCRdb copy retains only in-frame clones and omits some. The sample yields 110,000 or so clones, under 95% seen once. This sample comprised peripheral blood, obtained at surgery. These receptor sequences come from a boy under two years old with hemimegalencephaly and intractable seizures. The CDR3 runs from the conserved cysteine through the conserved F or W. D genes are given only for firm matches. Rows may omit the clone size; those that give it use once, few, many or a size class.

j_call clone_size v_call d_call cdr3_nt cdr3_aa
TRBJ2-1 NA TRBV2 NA TGTGCCAGCGGGGGCGGGAGCAATGAGCAGTTCTTC CASGGGSNEQFF
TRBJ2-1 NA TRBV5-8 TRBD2 TGTGCCAGCAGCTTCCGGCAGGGACTAGCGGGAGACAATGAGCAGTTCTTC CASSFRQGLAGDNEQFF
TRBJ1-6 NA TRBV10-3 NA TGTGCCATCAGTGAGACCGGGACCTTAAATTCACCCCTCCACTTT CAISETGTLNSPLHF
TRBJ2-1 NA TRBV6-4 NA TGTGCCAGCAGCTCCAAGGGGGGGAATGAGCAGTTCTTC CASSSKGGNEQFF
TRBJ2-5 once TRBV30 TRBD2 TGTGCCTGGAGTAAACAAGACCCGGGACTAGCGGGAGGGCCAACTAAAGAGACCCAGTACTTC CAWSKQDPGLAGGPTKETQYF
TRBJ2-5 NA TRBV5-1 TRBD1 TGCGCCAGCAGCCCAGGGACAGGACGGTGGGGGACCCAGTACTTC CASSPGTGRWGTQYF
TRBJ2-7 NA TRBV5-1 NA TGCGCCAGCAGCTTGGGAGGGCTGGGAGGCCGTCCTTACGAGCAGTACTTC CASSLGGLGGRPYEQYF
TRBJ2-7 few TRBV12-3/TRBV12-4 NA TGTGCCAGCAGTTTGGTGGCCTACGAGCAGTACTTC CASSLVAYEQYF
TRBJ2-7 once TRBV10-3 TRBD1 TGTGCCATCAGGGCCGGGACAGGGGGCTACGAGCAGTACTTC CAIRAGTGGYEQYF
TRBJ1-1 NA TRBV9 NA TGTGCCAGCAGCGTAGGTGGGGGGCCAATTTCTGAAGCTTTCTTT CASSVGGGPISEAFF
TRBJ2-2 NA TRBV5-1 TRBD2 TGCGCCAGCAGCTCTCCGGGACTAGCGGGAAGGGGGAACACCGGGGAGCTGTTTTTT CASSSPGLAGRGNTGELFF
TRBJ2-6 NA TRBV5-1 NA TGCGCCAGCGGTCTGTTGTCGGGGGCGGCCCCTGGGGCCAACGTCCTGACTTTC CASGLLSGAAPGANVLTF
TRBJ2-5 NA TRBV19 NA TGTGCCAGTAGTGTTTTCGGCCAACAGAGGGAGACCCAGTACTTC CASSVFGQQRETQYF
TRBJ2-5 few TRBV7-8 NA TGTGCCAGCAGCTTGCCTACCCAAGAGACCCAGTACTTC CASSLPTQETQYF
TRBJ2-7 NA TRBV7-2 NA TGTGCCAGCAGCTTAGCGCGGCGCTACGAGCAGTACTTC CASSLARRYEQYF
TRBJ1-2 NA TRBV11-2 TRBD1 TGTGCCAGCAGCCCCTCCGGGACAGGTAGCGGCTACACCTTC CASSPSGTGSGYTF
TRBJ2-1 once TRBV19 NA TGTGCCAGTAGATTCTTAGACGGTGAGCAGTTCTTC CASRFLDGEQFF
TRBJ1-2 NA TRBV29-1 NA TGCAGCGCTGAGGGAACCGGGCCCTATGGCTACACCTTC CSAEGTGPYGYTF
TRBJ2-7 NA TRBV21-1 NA TGTGCCAGCAGCCATCCGGGACAGGGTAGGTACGAGCAGTACTTC CASSHPGQGRYEQYF
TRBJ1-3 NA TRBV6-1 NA TGTGCCAGCAGTGAAGCGCAACATTTCTCTGGAAACACCATATATTTT CASSEAQHFSGNTIYF
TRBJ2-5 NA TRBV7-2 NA TGTGCCAGCAGCACCTACCAAGAGACCCAGTACTTC CASSTYQETQYF
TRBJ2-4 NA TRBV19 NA TGTGCCAGTAGTGAGGGGGAAGGTGGGAAAAACATTCAGTACTTC CASSEGEGGKNIQYF
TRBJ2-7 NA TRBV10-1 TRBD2 TGCGCCAGCACCTCAAAACTAGCGGGAGGGGTGTACGAGCAGTACTTC CASTSKLAGGVYEQYF
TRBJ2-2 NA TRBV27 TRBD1 TGTGCCAGCAGAAGCTACAGGGGCAGGAACACCGGGGAGCTGTTTTTT CASRSYRGRNTGELFF
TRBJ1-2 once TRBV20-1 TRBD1 TGCAGTGCTACAGGGGGCTATGGCTACACCTTC CSATGGYGYTF
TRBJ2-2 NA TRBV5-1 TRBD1 TGCGCCAGCAGCACGGGACAGGGAATCGGGGAGCTGTTTTTT CASSTGQGIGELFF
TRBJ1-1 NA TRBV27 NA TGTGCCAGCAGTTGGGGACGGAAGAACACTGAAGCTTTCTTT CASSWGRKNTEAFF
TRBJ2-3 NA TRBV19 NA TGTGCCTCATGGGGGGTTTTCACAGATACGCAGTATTTT CASWGVFTDTQYF
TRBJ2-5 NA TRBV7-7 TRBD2 TGTGCCAGCAGCTACCCGGGAGGAGCAGAGACCCAGTACTTC CASSYPGGAETQYF
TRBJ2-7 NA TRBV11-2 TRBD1 TGTGCCAGCTCCCGCCCCCCGGACAGGGCAGGGTACGAGCAGTACTTC CASSRPPDRAGYEQYF
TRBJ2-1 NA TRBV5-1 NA TGCGCCAGCAGCTTGGACTTATCAGGGGAGTTCTTC CASSLDLSGEFF
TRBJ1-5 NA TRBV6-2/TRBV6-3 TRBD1 TGTGCCAGCAGTTACCCCGGGACAGGTGTGAACGAGGGCCCCCAGCATTTT CASSYPGTGVNEGPQHF
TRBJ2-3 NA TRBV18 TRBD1 TGTGCCAGCTCACCGATCGTGACAGGGGCAGATACGCAGTATTTT CASSPIVTGADTQYF
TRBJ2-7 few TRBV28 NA TGTGCCAGCCACGCCCGCTACGAGCAGTACTTC CASHARYEQYF
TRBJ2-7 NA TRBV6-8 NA TGTGCCAGCAGCTTTAACCCGGGCGGGAAGGAGCAGTACTTC CASSFNPGGKEQYF
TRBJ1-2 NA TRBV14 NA TGTGCCAGCAGCCAAGACCCCTTATTCTATGGCTACACCTTC CASSQDPLFYGYTF
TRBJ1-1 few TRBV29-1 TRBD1 TGCAGCGTGAGACAGGGAGGGGGCACTGAAGCTTTCTTT CSVRQGGGTEAFF
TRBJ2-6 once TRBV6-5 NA TGTGCCAGCACCAGGCCTGGGGCCAACGTCCTGACTTTC CASTRPGANVLTF
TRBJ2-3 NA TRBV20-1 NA TGCAGTGCTAGTGGACCAAGGGGCAGAACAGATACGCAGTATTTT CSASGPRGRTDTQYF
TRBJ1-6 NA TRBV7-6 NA TGTGCCAGCAGCTTATGGGCAGGGGAAAATAATTCACCCCTCCACTTT CASSLWAGENNSPLHF
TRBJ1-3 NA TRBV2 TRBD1 TGTGCCAAGCGGACAGGGCCTGGAAACACCATATATTTT CAKRTGPGNTIYF
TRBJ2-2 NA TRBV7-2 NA TGTGCCAGCAGCTCAAAGAACACCGGGGAGCTGTTTTTT CASSSKNTGELFF
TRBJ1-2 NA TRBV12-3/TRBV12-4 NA TGTGCCAGCAGTCCCCCGGGGCGGGGTGGCTACACCTTC CASSPPGRGGYTF
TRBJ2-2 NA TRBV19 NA TGTGCCAGTAGTAGGACCGGGACTCTTTCTGGCGGGGAGCTGTTTTTT CASSRTGTLSGGELFF
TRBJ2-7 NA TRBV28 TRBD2 TGTGCCAGCAGTTTGGACAGGACTAGCGGGAGGGCCGTCTACGAGCAGTACTTC CASSLDRTSGRAVYEQYF
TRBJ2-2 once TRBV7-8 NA TGTGCCAGCAGCTTATTCTTAAGTTCTCGCGGGGAGCTGTTTTTT CASSLFLSSRGELFF
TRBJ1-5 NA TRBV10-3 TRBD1 TGTGCCATCACCCCGACAGGGGGCAATCAGCCCCAGCATTTT CAITPTGGNQPQHF
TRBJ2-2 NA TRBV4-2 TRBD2 TGTGCCAGCAGCCCTGTCGGACTAGCGGGGGACACCGGGGAGCTGTTTTTT CASSPVGLAGDTGELFF
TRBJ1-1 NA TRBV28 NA TGTGCCAGCAGTCCAGCCCGGACGGTGAACACTGAAGCTTTCTTT CASSPARTVNTEAFF
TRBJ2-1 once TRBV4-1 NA TGCGCCAGCAGGGGAGGCGGGCTCAATGAGCAGTTCTTC CASRGGGLNEQFF
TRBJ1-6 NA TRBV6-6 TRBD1 TGTGCCAGCAGCCCAGCGGACAGGGGGTGGAATTCACCCCTCCACTTT CASSPADRGWNSPLHF
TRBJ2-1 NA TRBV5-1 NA TGCGCCAGCACCTTAAAAGGGAGTGAGCAGTTCTTC CASTLKGSEQFF
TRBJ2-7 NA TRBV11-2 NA TGTGCCAGCAGCCCAGGGGGGCCCTACGAGCAGTACTTC CASSPGGPYEQYF
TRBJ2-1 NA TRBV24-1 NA TGTGCCACCAGTGATTTCGGGGCGGGGGCCAACAATGAGCAGTTCTTC CATSDFGAGANNEQFF